The T cell receptor beta chain described here comes from a study of blood T cell repertoires in COVID-19. Across the study: Donors in Cohort 3 who had recovered were those with two negative PCRs, healthcare professional clearance, or resolution of their symptoms. Italy, Spain and the United States were the sources of the convalescent and acute COVID-19 samples. The cDNA or gDNA used as material had been derived from T cells, B-cell-depleted T cells, or PBMCs.

V was shortened by 5 bases and J by 7 bases, with 17 bases between the two germline ends. Germline CDR1 reads WNHNN; CDR2 reads SYGVQD (reference sequence). This CDR3 contains 14 residues. The cohort comprised adults aged 18 to 89 years residing in around 25 US areas. The table came from immunoSEQ multiplex PCR; TCRdb's copy has only in-frame clones and leaves some out. This table holds hundreds of thousands of clones, 85% to 90% found once. The rearrangement joins TRBV10-1 to TRBJ1-1, with D possibly TRBD1 on 6 matching bases. Sequencing used PBMCs or T cells enriched from blood (not recorded which). The source of this sequence is a woman aged 60-75 years in a cohort exposed to, infected with or recovered from COVID-19 (not recorded which). The CDR3 spells CASSNTGYLDEAFF. As DNA, the CDR3 is TGCGCCAGCAGTAACACAGGGTATCTGGATGAAGCTTTCTTT.